This TCR beta chain was sequenced during a study of regulatory T cells in long-lasting Graves disease. Study background: Persistence in Graves' disease denoted antithyroid drug use beyond 5 years alongside positive TSH receptor antibodies. Broader study findings: Samples came from peripheral blood alone, without thyroid tissue. There were preferences for TRBV28, TRBJ1-2 and TRBJ2-5 in persistent disease. Only a small sample size was used, which may have cut accuracy.

To make TCR beta libraries, researchers used iRepertoire HTBI primers and Arm-PCR of CDR3 regions. TCRdb analysed the multiplex PCR reads with MiXCR anew, one entry per CDR3 protein. The sample includes 500,000 to 700,000 distinct CDR3 sequences, 30% of them seen just once. Time point of the sample: persistent/refractory GD, antithyroid drugs over 5 years with positive TRAb. PBMC-derived RNA was used for the TCR library. CDR3 size: 15 residues. This clonotype was observed at least ten times. Its matching antigen is unknown. The junction departs from germline at one end; a sequencing error may be responsible.

The sequencing used peripheral blood mononuclear cells (PBMCs), collected when the disease was refractory, from a patient treated with antithyroid drugs. This chain joins TRBV12-3 or TRBV12-4 and TRBJ1-6; 9 nucleotides agree with TRBD1. This sequence originates from a female donor with Graves disease. CDR3: CASSLGGQGDSPLHF. The CDR3 nucleotides read TGTGCCAGCAGCTTAGGGGGACAGGGAGATTCACCCCTCCACTTT.